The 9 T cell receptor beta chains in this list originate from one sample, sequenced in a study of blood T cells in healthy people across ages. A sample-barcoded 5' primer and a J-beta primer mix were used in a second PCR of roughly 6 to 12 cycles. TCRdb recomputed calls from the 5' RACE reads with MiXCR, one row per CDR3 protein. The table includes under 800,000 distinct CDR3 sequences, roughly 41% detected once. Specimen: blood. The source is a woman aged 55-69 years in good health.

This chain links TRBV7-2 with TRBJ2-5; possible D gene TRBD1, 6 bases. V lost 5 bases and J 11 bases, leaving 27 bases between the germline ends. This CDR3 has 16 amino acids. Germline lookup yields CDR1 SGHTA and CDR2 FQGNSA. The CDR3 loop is CASSGRTVGGYNEQYF. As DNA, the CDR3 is TGTGCCAGCAGCGGGCGGACAGTAGGTGGGTACAATGAGCAGTACTTC.

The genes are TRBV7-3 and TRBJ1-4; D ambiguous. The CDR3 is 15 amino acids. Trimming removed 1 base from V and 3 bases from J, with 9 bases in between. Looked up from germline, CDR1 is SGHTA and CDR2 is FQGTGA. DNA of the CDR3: TGTGCCAGCAGCTTAAGGGCAGCCCCTAATGAAAAACTGTTTTTT. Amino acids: CASSLRAAPNEKLFF.

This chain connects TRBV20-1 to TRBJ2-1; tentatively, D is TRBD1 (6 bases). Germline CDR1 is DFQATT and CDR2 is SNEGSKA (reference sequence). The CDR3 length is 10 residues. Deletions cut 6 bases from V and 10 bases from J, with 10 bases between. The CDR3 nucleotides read TGCAGTGCGCGGACAGACGAGCAGTTCTTC. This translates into CSARTDEQFF.

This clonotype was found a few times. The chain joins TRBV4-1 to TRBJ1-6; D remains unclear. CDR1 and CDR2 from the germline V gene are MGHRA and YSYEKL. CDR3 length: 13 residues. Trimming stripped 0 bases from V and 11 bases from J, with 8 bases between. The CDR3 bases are TGCGCCAGCAGCCAAGATTTCGGCCCACCCCTCCACTTT. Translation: CASSQDFGPPLHF.

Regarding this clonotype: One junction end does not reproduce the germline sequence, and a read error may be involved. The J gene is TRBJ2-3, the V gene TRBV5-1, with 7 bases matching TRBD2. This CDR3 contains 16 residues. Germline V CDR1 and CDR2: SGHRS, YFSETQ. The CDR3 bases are TGCGCCGGCAGCCCCGACCCAGCGGGGAGTACAGATACGCAGTATTTT. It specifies CAGSPDPAGSTDTQYF.

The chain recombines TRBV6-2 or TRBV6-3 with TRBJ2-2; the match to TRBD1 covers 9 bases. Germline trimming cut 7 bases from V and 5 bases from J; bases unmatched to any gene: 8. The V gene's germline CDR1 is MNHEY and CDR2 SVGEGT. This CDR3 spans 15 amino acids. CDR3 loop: CASTQGQGYTGELFF. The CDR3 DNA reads TGTGCCAGCACCCAAGGACAGGGGTATACCGGGGAGCTGTTTTTT.

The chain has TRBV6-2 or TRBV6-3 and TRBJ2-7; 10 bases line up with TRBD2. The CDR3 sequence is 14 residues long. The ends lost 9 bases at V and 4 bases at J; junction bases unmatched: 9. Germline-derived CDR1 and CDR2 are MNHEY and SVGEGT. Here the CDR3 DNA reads TGTGCCAGTAGCGGGAGGTCAGGCTTGTACGAGCAGTACTTC. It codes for CASSGRSGLYEQYF.

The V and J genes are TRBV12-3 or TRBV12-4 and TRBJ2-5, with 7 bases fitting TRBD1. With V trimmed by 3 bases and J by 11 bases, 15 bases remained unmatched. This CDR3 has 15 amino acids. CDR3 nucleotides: TGTGCCAGCAGTTTCGGGACAGCCTTCTTGGGGGAGCAGTACTTC. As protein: CASSFGTAFLGEQYF.

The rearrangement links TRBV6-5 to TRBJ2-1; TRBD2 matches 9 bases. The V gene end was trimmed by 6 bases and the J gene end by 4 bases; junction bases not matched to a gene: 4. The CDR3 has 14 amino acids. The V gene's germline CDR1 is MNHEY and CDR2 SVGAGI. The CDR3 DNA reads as TGTGCCAGCAGAGGACTAGCGTATTACAATGAGCAGTTCTTC. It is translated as CASRGLAYYNEQFF.